These 12 T cell receptor beta chains were all obtained from the same sample, sequenced in a study of blood T cells in healthy people across ages. For the second PCR, which ran for about 7 to 11 cycles, a sample-barcoded 5' primer and a J-beta primer mix were used. TCRdb passed the 5' RACE reads through MiXCR, listing each CDR3 protein once. The sample has about 1,800,000 distinct CDR3 sequences, approximately 28% seen once. Sequencing input: blood. All receptors come from a woman between 25 and 40 years old in good health.

This clonotype was found many times. This chain links TRBV20-1 with TRBJ2-1, with D hard to call. The CDR3 covers 14 residues. Per germline, CDR1 DFQATT and CDR2 SNEGSKA (reference sequence). Deletions cut 0 bases from V and 5 bases from J, with 11 bases between. The CDR3: CSARDVAGHNEQFF. In DNA form, the CDR3 reads TGCAGTGCTAGAGATGTGGCTGGCCACAATGAGCAGTTCTTC.

The chain carries TRBV10-3 and TRBJ2-5, with 9 bases that match TRBD2. Trimming cost V 3 bases and J 1 base; bases outside gene matches: 6. The germline V gene has CDR1 ENHRY and CDR2 SYGVKD. CDR3 length: 16 amino acids. CDR3 protein: CAISDLAGPIQETQYF. CDR3 DNA: TGTGCCATCAGTGACCTAGCGGGGCCCATCCAAGAGACCCAGTACTTC.

This clonotype was counted a few times. V is TRBV29-1 and J is TRBJ1-2; perhaps TRBD1 as D (6 bases). The CDR3 sequence is 15 residues long. Germline-derived CDR1 and CDR2 are SQVTM and ANQGSEA. The V and J ends lost 4 bases and 0 bases respectively, with 15 bases between them. The CDR3 DNA sequence: TGCAGCGTTGCCCCGGCCACAGGGACTAACTATGGCTACACCTTC. This translates into CSVAPATGTNYGYTF. The variable domain in full, completed from reference TRBV29-1 and TRBJ1-2, reads SAVISQKPSRDICQRGTSLTIQCQVDSQVTMMFWYRQQPGQSLTLIATANQGSEATYESGFVIDKFPISRPNLTFSTLTVSNMSPEDSSIYLCSVAPATGTNYGYTFGSGTRLTVV.

This clonotype was seen at least ten times. The genes are TRBV7-9 and TRBJ2-1; D is possibly TRBD2 (5 bases). V was shortened by 2 bases and J by 9 bases, with 8 bases between the two germline ends. This CDR3 is built from 12 residues. The germline CDR1 and CDR2 sequences are SEHNR and FQNEAQ (reference sequence). The CDR3 nucleotides are TGTGCCAGCAGCTTATATGAGGGTGAGCAGTTCTTC. Its translation: CASSLYEGEQFF.

This clonotype was recorded many times. The chain has TRBV2 and TRBJ2-4; 8 bases map to TRBD2. The J call is in doubt because the DNA end fits TRBJ2-7 better. The CDR3 loop spans 14 amino acids. Germline CDR1 and CDR2: SNHLY and FYNNEI. CDR3 sequence (DNA): TGTGCCAGCAGTGCGGAGACTAGCGTACGCGAGCAGTACTTC. It is translated as CASSAETSVREQYF.

Turning to this clonotype: A much larger clone lies a single base off, so this may be a read error. The V call is TRBV7-8, the J call TRBJ2-7; TRBD1 agrees at 7 bases. The CDR3 totals 15 residues. From germline, CDR1 is SGHVS and CDR2 FQNEAQ. CDR3 DNA sequence: TGTGCCATCAGCTTTGGGACAGAGCCCTCCTACGAGCAGTACTTC. Translating it yields CAISFGTEPSYEQYF.

This clonotype showed up many times. The V gene is TRBV12-3 or TRBV12-4, the J gene TRBJ1-2; TRBD1 is a possible D gene (5 bases). CDR3 length: 15 residues. Trimming took 7 bases from V and 2 from J, leaving 17 bases between them. CDR3 residues: CASIDNRKANYGYTF. The CDR3, as DNA: TGTGCCAGCATCGATAACAGGAAGGCGAACTATGGCTACACCTTC.

The chain has TRBV4-1 and TRBJ2-7, with TRBD1 matching over 10 bases. The DNA end is more similar to TRBJ2-5, so the J call may be wrong. There are 16 residues in the CDR3. CDR1 MGHRA and CDR2 YSYEKL come from the germline V gene. CDR3 residues: CASSQTTGQGSETQYF. CDR3 bases: TGCGCCAGCAGCCAGACCACGGGACAGGGGTCCGAGACCCAGTACTTC.

The chain couples TRBV7-9 to TRBJ2-1; a possible D gene is TRBD1 (6 bases). Between the trimmed V and J ends, which lost 3 bases and 3 bases, there was a span of 9 bases. Germline lookup yields CDR1 SEHNR and CDR2 FQNEAQ (reference sequence). The CDR3 contains 14 residues. The CDR3 coding sequence is TGTGCCAGCAGCTTCGGACAGAACTACAATGAGCAGTTCTTC. Protein sequence: CASSFGQNYNEQFF.

The chain combines TRBV28 with TRBJ1-4; tentative D call: TRBD1 (5 bases). The V end lost 6 bases, the J end lost 6 bases, and 14 bases lay between the germline ends. CDR3 size: 14 residues. Germline lookup yields CDR1 MDHEN and CDR2 SYDVKM. CDR3 nucleotide sequence: TGTGCCAGCAGGATGGGGGGGTCTGATGAAAAACTGTTTTTT. It translates to CASRMGGSDEKLFF.

The chain links TRBV6-6 to TRBJ2-4; D gene unclear. V was clipped by 4 bases and J by 13 bases, with 17 bases between them. CDR1 and CDR2 (germline): MNHNY, SVGAGI (reference sequence). There are 13 residues in the CDR3. CDR3 residues: CASSLPPGDEQYF. CDR3 sequence (DNA): TGTGCCAGCAGTTTACCCCCCGGCGATGAGCAGTACTTC.

This chain joins TRBV20-1 and TRBJ1-5; 8 bases fit TRBD1. J was trimmed by 0 bases and V by 6 bases; bases with no gene match: 10. The CDR3 consists of 16 residues. Germline V CDR1 and CDR2: DFQATT, SNEGSKA (reference sequence). The DNA of the CDR3 is TGCAGTGCCTGGGATATGACAGGGGATAGCAATCAGCCCCAGCATTTT. Encoded protein: CSAWDMTGDSNQPQHF.